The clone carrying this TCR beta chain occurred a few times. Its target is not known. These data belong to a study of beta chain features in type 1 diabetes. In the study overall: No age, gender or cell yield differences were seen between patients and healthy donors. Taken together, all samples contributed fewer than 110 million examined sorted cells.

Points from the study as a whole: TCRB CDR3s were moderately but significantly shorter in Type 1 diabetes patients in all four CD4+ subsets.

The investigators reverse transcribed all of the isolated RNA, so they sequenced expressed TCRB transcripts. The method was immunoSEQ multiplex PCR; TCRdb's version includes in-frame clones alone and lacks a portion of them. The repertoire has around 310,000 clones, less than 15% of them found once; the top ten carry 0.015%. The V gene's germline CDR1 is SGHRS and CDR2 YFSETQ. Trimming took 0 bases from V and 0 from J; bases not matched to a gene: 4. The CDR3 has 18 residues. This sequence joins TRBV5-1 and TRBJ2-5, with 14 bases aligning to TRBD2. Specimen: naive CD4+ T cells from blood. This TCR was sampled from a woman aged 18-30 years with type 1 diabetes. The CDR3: CASSLGGLAGGYQETQYF. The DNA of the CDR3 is TGCGCCAGCAGCTTGGGAGGACTAGCGGGAGGTTACCAAGAGACCCAGTACTTC.